This passage covers 2 T cell receptor beta chains from one sample sequenced in a study of tumor and adjacent non-tumor tissue in lung cancer. TCRbeta libraries were built with three rounds of nested PCR, modified from ARM-PCR. TCRdb recomputed calls from the multiplex PCR reads with MiXCR, one row per CDR3 protein. The repertoire includes 47,000 or so distinct CDR3 sequences, 60% to 65% of them detected once, and 30% sits in the top ten. No cell sorting was done before RNA was extracted from the tissue. The normal lung tissue was taken more than 3 cm from the tumor edge. Input material: distant non-tumor lung tissue. Receptor source: a woman aged 70-85 years with non-small cell lung cancer.

As to this clonotype: The junction differs from germline at one of its ends, possibly a read error. The chain recombines TRBV12-3 or TRBV12-4 with TRBJ1-2; D call uncertain. The CDR3 consists of 12 residues. The CDR3 sequence is CASSPWIDGYTF. CDR3 sequence (DNA): TGTGCCAGCAGTCCATGGATTGATGGATACACCTTC.

By share of the sample, this clonotype is large. The CDR3 DNA reads TGCAGCGTTGATAAGTCCTACAATGAGCAGTTCTTC. Amino acid sequence: CSVDKSYNEQFF. The chain links TRBV29-1 to TRBJ2-1; D unclear. V dropped 3 bases and J dropped 1 base, with 4 bases sitting between them. Germline-derived CDR1 and CDR2 are SQVTM and ANQGSEA. CDR3 length equals 12 residues.